Listed below are T cell receptor beta chains from one sample, sequenced in a study of CD8 T cells in ankylosing spondylitis. TCRdb ran MiXCR on the 5' RACE reads and lists one entry per CDR3 protein. The top ten clones hold over 2% of a sample with approximately 69,000 distinct CDR3 sequences, about 5.7% of them seen once. Sequencing was performed on blood, either unsorted or a sorted T cell fraction (not recorded which). The receptors were sampled from a male donor with ankylosing spondylitis or in good health (not recorded which). The CDR3 runs from the conserved cysteine through the conserved F or W. A D gene is named only where the DNA matches it firmly. Only some rows state a clone size, as once, few, many or a class for expanded clones.

DNA,CDR3,size,J,V,D
TGTGCCAGCAGCCCCCAGGACAGGGTAGTGGACGAGCAGTACTTC,CASSPQDRVVDEQYF,many,TRBJ2-7,TRBV9,TRBD1
TGTGCCAGCAGCCAAGACAGGGGCAAAAACATTCAGTACTTC,CASSQDRGKNIQYF,many,TRBJ2-4,TRBV14,NA
TGTGCCATCAGTGATTTAGGAGGGAGAGAGACCCAGTACTTC,CAISDLGGRETQYF,many,TRBJ2-5,TRBV10-3,NA
TGCGCCAGCAGCCAAGATAGCCCAGGGGACTTTAATGAAAAACTGTTTTTT,CASSQDSPGDFNEKLFF,many,TRBJ1-4,TRBV4-1,NA
TGTGCCAGCAGTAGACTAGGGGACTCTGGGGCCAACGTCCTGACTTTC,CASSRLGDSGANVLTF,NA,TRBJ2-6,TRBV12-3/TRBV12-4,NA
TGTGCCGTCCAAGGGTGGTCTAGCACAGATACGCAGTATTTT,CAVQGWSSTDTQYF,many,TRBJ2-3,TRBV6-2/TRBV6-3,NA
TGTGCCAGCACGCGGGCCGGGACTAGCGGTTACAATGAGCAGTTCTTC,CASTRAGTSGYNEQFF,many,TRBJ2-1,TRBV5-4,TRBD2
TGCAGCGTTGATGGACGGCCAAGCTCCTACAATGAGCAGTTCTTC,CSVDGRPSSYNEQFF,many,TRBJ2-1,TRBV29-1,NA
TGTGCCAGCAGCCAAGAAGAGGCGGGTTCCCACGAGCAGTACTTC,CASSQEEAGSHEQYF,many,TRBJ2-7,TRBV4-2,NA
TGTGCCAGCATTAGGACAGAAAATAACTATGGCTACACCTTC,CASIRTENNYGYTF,many,TRBJ1-2,TRBV6-5,NA
TGCGCCAGCAGCTTGGGGCAAAGCGCGGGGGGAGATACGCAGTATTTT,CASSLGQSAGGDTQYF,many,TRBJ2-3,TRBV5-1,TRBD2
TGCGCCAGCAGCTCGGGACAGGGAAGGATCTCTGGAAACACCATATATTTT,CASSSGQGRISGNTIYF,many,TRBJ1-3,TRBV5-1,TRBD1
TGCAGCGTTGAAGAAGCCTACAATGAGCAGTTCTTC,CSVEEAYNEQFF,many,TRBJ2-1,TRBV29-1,NA
TGTTCTTCAGGGGACTTAGCCTACGAGCAGTACTTC,CSSGDLAYEQYF,many,TRBJ2-7,TRBV10-3,NA
TGTGCCAGCAGCTTTGCGCAGGGGGGGCACAATGAGCAGTTCTTC,CASSFAQGGHNEQFF,NA,TRBJ2-1,TRBV7-9,NA
TGTGCCAGCAGCTCAGCTCCGGGACAGGGTGGCTATGGCTACACCTTC,CASSSAPGQGGYGYTF,many,TRBJ1-2,TRBV7-8,TRBD1
TGCGCCAGCACCCTAGGGAGGGACAATGAGCAGTTCTTC,CASTLGRDNEQFF,many,TRBJ2-1,TRBV5-1,TRBD2
TGCAGTGCTAGAGATCCAGCGGGGCAAAGCACAGATACGCAGTATTTT,CSARDPAGQSTDTQYF,many,TRBJ2-3,TRBV20-1,TRBD2
TGTGCCAGCAGTGAACGGAACAGCTGGAACACTGAAGCTTTCTTT,CASSERNSWNTEAFF,medium-sized,TRBJ1-1,TRBV6-1,NA
TGTGCCTGTAAAGAGGGCTACCATCAGTTCTTC,CACKEGYHQFF,many,TRBJ2-1,TRBV30,NA
TGCGCCAGCAGCAGGCGGACAGGGGCTAATACTGAAGCTTTCTTT,CASSRRTGANTEAFF,many,TRBJ1-1,TRBV5-1,TRBD1
TGCAGTGCATCCGGGACAGGGGGCGCGTACTACGGCTACACCTTC,CSASGTGGAYYGYTF,many,TRBJ1-2,TRBV20-1,TRBD1
TGTGCCAGTAGTACTACCAGGGGCAATCAGCCCCAGCATTTT,CASSTTRGNQPQHF,many,TRBJ1-5,TRBV19,NA
TGCGCCAGCAGCTGGGGAACAGGGAACGGACAAGAGACCCAGTACTTC,CASSWGTGNGQETQYF,many,TRBJ2-5,TRBV5-1,NA
TGTGCCAGCCGAGGGACTAGCGGGGGGAGCTCCTACGAGCAGTACTTC,CASRGTSGGSSYEQYF,many,TRBJ2-7,TRBV4-2,TRBD2
TGCGCCAGCAGTGAGAGGACAGCCTTTAACTATGGCTACACCTTC,CASSERTAFNYGYTF,many,TRBJ1-2,TRBV10-2,NA
TGTGCCAGCTGTGCCGGACAGAACACTGAAGCTTTCTTT,CASCAGQNTEAFF,many,TRBJ1-1,TRBV18,NA
TGTGCCAGCAGCTCCCGACAGGGGCCATTGGAGACCCAGTACTTC,CASSSRQGPLETQYF,many,TRBJ2-5,TRBV7-9,TRBD1
TGTGCCAGCAGTGAAGAAATAGCTGTAGAGACCCAGTACTTC,CASSEEIAVETQYF,many,TRBJ2-5,TRBV6-1,NA
TGTGCCAGCAGTTTAGCGCCTACCGGACAGGGGGCGATTAATTCACCCCTCCACTTT,CASSLAPTGQGAINSPLHF,many,TRBJ1-6,TRBV12-3/TRBV12-4,TRBD1
TGTGCCAGCAGTGAAGGCGAGGGTTCCTACGAGCAGTACTTC,CASSEGEGSYEQYF,many,TRBJ2-7,TRBV2,NA
TGCAGCGTTGGCTCGGGGGGTAGGGACGAGCAGTACTTC,CSVGSGGRDEQYF,many,TRBJ2-7,TRBV29-1,TRBD2
TGTGCCAGCAGCCCCGAAAGGGGGGTGGGTGGCTACACCTTC,CASSPERGVGGYTF,many,TRBJ1-2,TRBV7-8,NA
TGTGCCAGCAGTTGGGAGATGGATACGCAGTATTTT,CASSWEMDTQYF,many,TRBJ2-3,TRBV12-3/TRBV12-4,NA
TGTGCCAGCAACCTACAGGGCACCGGGGAGCTGTTTTTT,CASNLQGTGELFF,many,TRBJ2-2,TRBV2,NA